Shown below are 5 T cell receptor beta chains from a single sample sequenced in a study of cytomegalovirus exposure and HLA in healthy donors. The PCR employed 60 Vbeta primers together with 13 Jbeta primers. Using immunoSEQ multiplex PCR, the repertoire was profiled, and TCRdb retains in-frame clones only, with some absent. The table includes 150,000 or so clones, around 80% detected once. Sequenced input: PBMCs. The receptor source for this set is a man aged 18 to 35 in good health and CMV-seropositive.

The rearrangement links TRBV27 to TRBJ1-1, with 9 bases matching TRBD1. The germline V gene encodes CDR1 MNHEY and CDR2 SMNVEV (reference sequence). The ends lost 6 bases at V and 2 bases at J; junction bases unmatched: 4. CDR3 length: 14 amino acids. CDR3 region: CASRDRGINTEAFF. In DNA, the CDR3 is TGTGCCAGCAGGGACAGGGGAATTAACACTGAAGCTTTCTTT.

The chain employs TRBV6-1 and TRBJ2-3; D is undetermined. Germline-derived CDR1 and CDR2 are MNHNS and SASEGT. The germline V and J ends were trimmed by 7 bases and 2 bases, with 16 bases remaining between them. The CDR3 is made up of 15 amino acids. The chain's CDR3 is CASTKSRDPTDTQYF. In DNA, the CDR3 is TGTGCCAGCACTAAGTCCCGAGATCCCACAGATACGCAGTATTTT.

The chain carries TRBV29-1 and TRBJ2-1; 8 bases map to TRBD2. This CDR3 has 11 residues. J was trimmed by 10 bases and V by 6 bases; bases with no gene match: 5. The germline CDR1 and CDR2 sequences are SQVTM and ANQGSEA. DNA for the CDR3: TGCAGCGTCGGACTAGCAACGGAGCAGTTCTTC. Protein sequence: CSVGLATEQFF.

The chain recombines TRBV18 with TRBJ2-2; D is undetermined. This CDR3 spans 14 amino acids. Trimming removed 6 bases at V and 5 bases at J, with 13 bases between. The germline V gene has CDR1 KGHSH and CDR2 LQKENI. CDR3 coding DNA: TGTGCCAGCTCCCTCGGGTCCACGACCGGGGAGCTGTTTTTT. It yields the protein CASSLGSTTGELFF.

This sequence joins TRBV20-1 and TRBJ2-1, with no clear D. CDR3 size: 11 residues. CDR1 DFQATT and CDR2 SNEGSKA come from the germline V gene (reference sequence). Trimming left V 6 bases short and J 4 bases short, with 7 bases between. For the CDR3, the DNA is TGCAGTGCGAGCTTTTACAATGAGCAGTTCTTC. This codes for CSASFYNEQFF.